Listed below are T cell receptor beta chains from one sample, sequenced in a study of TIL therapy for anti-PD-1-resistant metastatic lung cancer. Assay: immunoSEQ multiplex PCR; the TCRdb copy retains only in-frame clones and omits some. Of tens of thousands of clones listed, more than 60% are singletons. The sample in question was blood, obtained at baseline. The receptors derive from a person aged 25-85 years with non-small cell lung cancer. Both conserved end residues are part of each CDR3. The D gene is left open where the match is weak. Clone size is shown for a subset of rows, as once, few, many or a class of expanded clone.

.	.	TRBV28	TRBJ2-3	TGTGCCAGCAGTTTGGGGGGGCTCAGCACAGATACGCAGTATTTT	CASSLGGLSTDTQYF
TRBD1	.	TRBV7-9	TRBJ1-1	TGTGCCAGCAGCTTTCTAACAAGGGGGCGAGATACTGAAGCTTTCTTT	CASSFLTRGRDTEAFF
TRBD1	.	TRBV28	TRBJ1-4	TGTGCCAGCAGTGAGGGGGCGGCTAATGAAAAACTGTTTTTT	CASSEGAANEKLFF
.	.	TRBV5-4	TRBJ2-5	TGTGCCAGCAGCTTGGCCGAAGGGTTAAAGACCCAGTACTTC	CASSLAEGLKTQYF
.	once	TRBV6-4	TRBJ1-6	TGTGCCAGCAGTGAAAGTGCAGGGGAGAATTCACCCCTCCACTTT	CASSESAGENSPLHF
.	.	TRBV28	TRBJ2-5	TGTGCCAGCAACGGCGGTCGCCAAGAGACCCAGTACTTC	CASNGGRQETQYF
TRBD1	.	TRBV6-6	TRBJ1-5	TGTGCCAGCAGCCAAGGACAGGGCAATCAGCCCCAGCATTTT	CASSQGQGNQPQHF
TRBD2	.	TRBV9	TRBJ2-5	TGTGCCAGCAGCGTAGAAGAGCGGGGGGGCCAAGAGACCCAGTACTTC	CASSVEERGGQETQYF
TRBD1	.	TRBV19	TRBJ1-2	TGTGCCAGTACTCCGACAGGGGGCCGAGGCTACACCTTC	CASTPTGGRGYTF
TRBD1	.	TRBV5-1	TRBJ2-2	TGCGCCAGCAGCTCCACCGGGACAGGGCGCACCGGGGAGCTGTTTTTT	CASSSTGTGRTGELFF
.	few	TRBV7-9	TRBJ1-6	TGTGCCAGCAGCGGAGCCCCAGCGAGTTCACCCCTCCACTTT	CASSGAPASSPLHF
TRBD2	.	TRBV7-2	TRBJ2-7	TGTGCCAGCAGTTTGACTAGCGGGAGGGCCCCCATCAGCTACGAGCAGTACTTC	CASSLTSGRAPISYEQYF
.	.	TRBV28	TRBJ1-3	TGTGCCAGCAATCCTAAGTGGGGTTTCTCTGGAAACACCATATATTTT	CASNPKWGFSGNTIYF
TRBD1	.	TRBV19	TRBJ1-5	TGTGCCAGTAGAGAAAGGGGGCAAGGCAATCAGCCCCAGCATTTT	CASRERGQGNQPQHF
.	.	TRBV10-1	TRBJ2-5	TGCGCCAGCGGAAGAGGGGGGGCTAGCCACTACCAAGAGACCCAGTACTTC	CASGRGGASHYQETQYF
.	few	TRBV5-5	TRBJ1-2	TGTGCCAGCAGCTTGATGAAGTATGGCTACACCTTC	CASSLMKYGYTF
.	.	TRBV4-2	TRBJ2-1	TGTGCCAGCAGCCAGTACACGGGACTTGATTCGGGCAATGAGCAGTTCTTC	CASSQYTGLDSGNEQFF
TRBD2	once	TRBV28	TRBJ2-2	TGTGCCAGCAGTTTTATGGGACTAGCGGGAGGGGAGGGCACCGGGGAGCTGTTTTTT	CASSFMGLAGGEGTGELFF
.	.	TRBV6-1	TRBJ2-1	TGTGCCAGCAGTGAAGCGGGGACACAAAGGAGTGAGCAGTTCTTC	CASSEAGTQRSEQFF
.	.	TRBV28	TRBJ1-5	TGTGCCAGCAGCCGAACCACAGGGTATAGCAATCAGCCCCAGCATTTT	CASSRTTGYSNQPQHF
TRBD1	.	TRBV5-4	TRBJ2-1	TGTGCCAGCAGCGGGAGACAGGGGGCCGGGGAGGAGCAGTTCTTC	CASSGRQGAGEEQFF
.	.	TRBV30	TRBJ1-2	TGTGCCTGGAGTTCCGGGGCTAACTATGGCTACACCTTC	CAWSSGANYGYTF
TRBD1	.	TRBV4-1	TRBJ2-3	TGCGCCAGCAATTCTCTAAAAGGGACAGGCACAGATACGCAGTATTTT	CASNSLKGTGTDTQYF
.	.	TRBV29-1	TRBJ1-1	TGCATCACCACGCCCGCCGGCACTGAAGCTTTCTTT	CITTPAGTEAFF
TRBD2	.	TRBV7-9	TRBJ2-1	TGTGCCAGCAGCCTGTCCGGGACTAGCGGGGTTGAGCAGTTCTTC	CASSLSGTSGVEQFF
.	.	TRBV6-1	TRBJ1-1	TGTGCCAGCAGCCGAGTAATTTACACTGAAGCTTTCTTT	CASSRVIYTEAFF
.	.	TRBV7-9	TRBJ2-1	TGTGCCAGCAGTCCGCCAGAAGGACTGGGCAATGAGCAGTTCTTC	CASSPPEGLGNEQFF
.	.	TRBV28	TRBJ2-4	TGTGCCAGCAGTTTACTGGGGGGCGGAAACATTCAGTACTTC	CASSLLGGGNIQYF
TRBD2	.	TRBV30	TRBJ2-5	TGTGCCTGGAGTGTAAGGGGTCTCCTAGCGGGGAGGGAGACCCAGTACTTC	CAWSVRGLLAGRETQYF